The clone carrying this T cell receptor beta chain has a handful of counts. J gave up 8 bases and V 4 bases, and 14 bases lay outside the gene matches. Germline V CDR1 and CDR2: MNHEY, SVGEGT. The CDR3 is made up of 16 amino acids. TCRdb reprocessed the RT-PCR reads via MiXCR and lists one record per CDR3 protein. The data show about 680,000 distinct CDR3 sequences, over 12% seen once. The chain joins TRBV6-2 or TRBV6-3 to TRBJ2-1; 7 bases line up with TRBD2. This clonotype was obtained from a female donor in good health, serving as a healthy control. Input material: memory CD4+ T cells from blood. CDR3 nucleotide sequence: TGTGCCAGCAGTTCAGAGAGCGGGGAAGCAATCTATGAGCAGTTCTTC. It encodes CASSSESGEAIYEQFF.